These 8 T cell receptor beta chains share one sample of origin, sequenced in a study of blood T cells in healthy people across ages. With a J-beta primer mix and a sample-barcoded 5' primer, a second PCR ran 7 to 11 cycles. MiXCR, run by TCRdb on the 5' RACE reads, gives a single entry per CDR3 protein. The sample yields approximately 900,000 distinct CDR3 sequences, around 46% seen once. Sequenced input: blood. These TCRs come from a man younger than 40 in good health.

The CDR3 is CASSQGAGSEAFF. The CDR3, as DNA: TGTGCCAGCAGCCAAGGGGCGGGCTCTGAAGCTTTCTTT. The rearrangement uses TRBV14 and TRBJ1-1, with D unresolved. The CDR3 contains 13 residues. Per the germline V gene, CDR1 is SGHDN and CDR2 is FVKESK. The V end was cut by 1 base, the J end by 6 bases, with 9 bases between.

The gene calls are TRBV5-1 and TRBJ2-3, with 7 bases fitting TRBD1. Germline CDR1 and CDR2: SGHRS and YFSETQ. Unmatched junction bases numbered 10, after V lost 7 bases and J lost 2 bases. The CDR3 has 15 amino acids. CDR3: CASGGPGQPTDTQYF. The CDR3 nucleotides are TGCGCCAGCGGGGGTCCGGGACAGCCCACAGATACGCAGTATTTT.

The genes are TRBV20-1 and TRBJ2-7; D is undetermined. V lost 3 bases and J 3 bases, leaving 15 bases between the germline ends. The CDR3 runs 14 residues. CDR1 is DFQATT and CDR2 is SNEGSKA in the germline V gene (reference sequence). The CDR3 is CSARSRTDYYEQYF. Written as DNA, the CDR3 is TGCAGTGCTAGGTCCCGGACGGATTACTACGAGCAGTACTTC.

Concerning this clonotype itself: The junction departs from the called germline gene at one end, perhaps through a read error. The chain employs TRBV5-1 and TRBJ2-1, with D tentatively TRBD2 (6 bases). The CDR3 consists of 16 residues. Germline V gives CDR1 SGHRS, CDR2 YFSETQ. CDR3 sequence (DNA): TGCGCCAACAGCCAAGCGGGCCCTCTCTCCTACAATGAGCAGTTCTTC. As protein: CANSQAGPLSYNEQFF. Using reference TRBV5-1 and TRBJ2-1 for the parts outside the CDR3, the full variable domain is KAGVTQTPRYLIKTRGQQVTLSCSPISGHRSVSWYQQTPGQGLQFLFEYFSETQRNKGNFPGRFSGRQFSNSRSEMNVSTLELGDSALYLCANSQAGPLSYNEQFFGPGTRLTVL.

Comments on this clonotype: A much larger clonotype is one base distant, so this may be a read error. The V gene is TRBV20-1, the J gene TRBJ2-1; 8 bases agree with TRBD1. The CDR3 runs 13 residues. Germline V lookup: CDR1 DFQATT, CDR2 SNEGSKA (reference sequence). Unmatched junction bases numbered 6, after V lost 6 bases and J lost 5 bases. The DNA of the CDR3 is TGCAGTGCCCCCGCGGGACAGGACAATGAGCAGTTCTTC. Its protein is CSAPAGQDNEQFF.

The rearrangement joins TRBV5-1 to TRBJ2-1, with 10 bases identical to TRBD2. After removal of 0 bases from V and 4 bases from J, the junction contained 7 bases not matched to a gene. The CDR3 has 17 amino acids. Germline loops: CDR1 SGHRS, CDR2 YFSETQ. CDR3 residues: CASSLALAGDPYNEQFF. In nucleotides, the CDR3 is TGCGCCAGCAGCTTGGCCCTAGCGGGGGATCCATACAATGAGCAGTTCTTC.

There are a few counts of this clonotype. It may be a read error: a sequence one base away is much more abundant. This chain uses TRBV7-2 with TRBJ2-7; D is unclear. V was cut by 4 bases and J by 7 bases, with 14 bases left in between. CDR3 length: 13 amino acids. CDR1 and CDR2 (germline): SGHTA, FQGNSA. The CDR3 region is CASSCTSVGEQYF. In DNA form, the CDR3 reads TGTGCCAGCAGCTGCACTTCCGTCGGAGAGCAGTACTTC.

The genes are TRBV6-6 and TRBJ1-2; D not resolved. This CDR3 region has 11 residues. Trimming removed 6 bases at V and 5 bases at J, with 7 bases between. CDR1 is MNHNY and CDR2 is SVGAGI in the germline V gene (reference sequence). In DNA, the CDR3 is TGTGCCAGCAGCCAAACTTATGGCTACACCTTC. The encoded protein is CASSQTYGYTF.